Sequencing of this TCR beta chain was carried out in a study of radiotherapy plus CTLA-4 blockade in lung cancer. Looking at the study overall: Objective response was observed in about 19% of patients, and disease control in less than 35%.

Here immunoSEQ multiplex PCR was the method, and the copy in TCRdb shows in-frame clones only, minus some. This sample has about 110,000 clones, with more than 75% found just once. Overall study results and limits: Researchers report tumor-derived TCR clones expanding in blood after radiotherapy plus ipilimumab. Response, reportedly, was best predicted by interferon-beta along with early blood T cell clone dynamics.

To note about this clone: Its antigen remains unknown.

Chemo-refractory metastatic non-small-cell lung cancer patients received focal radiation with ipilimumab CTLA-4 blockade. CDR1 and CDR2 (germline): ENHRY, SYGVKD. The trim removed 3 bases at V and 1 base at J, leaving 17 bases unmatched. This CDR3 region has 20 residues. J is TRBJ2-5 and V is TRBV10-3; 10 nucleotides align to TRBD1. The receptor was derived from a human donor with non-small cell lung cancer that progressed on radiotherapy plus ipilimumab. Some clones in this sample may be carry-over from other donors' samples. The source was peripheral blood, collected from a patient treated with radiotherapy plus ipilimumab. In nucleotides, the CDR3 is TGTGCCATCAGTGATCTCGGGTGGATTCCCGGGACAGGGGTCCAAGAGACCCAGTACTTC. Translating it yields CAISDLGWIPGTGVQETQYF.